The 5 T cell receptor beta chains below all came from one sample that was sequenced in a study of blood T cells in healthy people across ages. Primed by a sample-barcoded 5' primer and a J-beta primer mix, a second PCR proceeded for 7 to 11 cycles. A single record per CDR3 protein comes from TCRdb applying MiXCR to the 5' RACE reads. The sample shows hundreds of thousands of distinct CDR3 sequences, roughly 50% of them seen only once. Sequencing was done on a sample of blood. The receptors were sampled from a man in his 60s in good health.

The chain employs TRBV19 and TRBJ2-1; either TRBD1 or TRBD2 may supply D (5 bases each). V was pared by 1 base and J by 8 bases, with 15 bases between. CDR3 size: 15 residues. The germline gives CDR1 LNHDA, CDR2 SQIVND (reference sequence). In DNA, the CDR3 is TGTGCCAGTAGTATAGGGTCTCGGGGCCGGGATGAGCAGTTCTTC. Its translation is CASSIGSRGRDEQFF.

The genes are TRBV5-1 and TRBJ1-1; 7 bases fit TRBD1. The length of the CDR3 is 15 residues. Germline V lookup: CDR1 SGHRS, CDR2 YFSETQ. V gave up 1 base and J gave up 1 base; unmatched junction bases: 4. The CDR3 DNA sequence: TGCGCCAGCAGCTTGACAGGGGCTCAGAACACTGAAGCTTTCTTT. Translated, it gives CASSLTGAQNTEAFF.

V and J are TRBV20-1 and TRBJ2-7; D not resolved. The germline CDR1 and CDR2 sequences are DFQATT and SNEGSKA (reference sequence). CDR3 length equals 13 residues. V lost 1 base and J 2 bases, leaving 9 bases between the germline ends. The CDR3 region has the DNA TGCAGTGCTAGAGGGACGGCAGCCTACGAGCAGTACTTC. Its translation is CSARGTAAYEQYF.

J is TRBJ1-2 and V is TRBV10-3; D possibly corresponds to TRBD1 (6 bases). Trimming removed 3 bases at V and 8 bases at J, with 16 bases between. Looked up from germline, CDR1 is ENHRY and CDR2 is SYGVKD. The CDR3 extends over 14 amino acids. CDR3 nucleotide sequence: TGTGCCATCAGTGACCTCGGACAGATTTACGGCTACACCTTC. Translated, it gives CAISDLGQIYGYTF.

This clonotype was seen at least ten times. The J gene is TRBJ2-3, the V gene TRBV20-1; no reliable D call. Germline V CDR1 and CDR2: DFQATT, SNEGSKA (reference sequence). The CDR3 loop spans 16 amino acids. Between the trimmed V and J ends, which lost 2 bases and 4 bases, there was a span of 19 bases. The CDR3 here is CSARSYRSGWADTQYF. CDR3 sequence (DNA): TGCAGTGCTAGATCCTATAGGAGTGGCTGGGCAGATACGCAGTATTTT.